This T cell receptor beta chain comes out of a study of T cell repertoires in cytomegalovirus infection. Study in general: CMV infection and matching HLA type were both indicated by public TCR beta signatures.

Germline assignment: CDR1 MGHRA and CDR2 YSYEKL. The CDR3 spans 12 residues. Trimming pared 3 bases from V and 5 bases from J, leaving 7 bases between. TCRdb fed the reads into MiXCR, producing one record per CDR3 protein. Altogether around 170,000 distinct CDR3 sequences are present, approximately 17% being singletons, with the ten largest covering 18%. This clonotype was counted at least ten times. Its target is not known. Study findings and constraints: There were carriers of CMV plus the relevant HLA, and cumulative public TCR beta family frequency identified them. Clonotype analysis showed dominance of the ex vivo response by HLA-C-restricted CMV-specific TCR beta clonotypes.

The V and J genes are TRBV4-1 and TRBJ2-5; no clear D. The sample was CD8+ T cells from PBMCs. The sequence came from a human donor in good health (CMV status not recorded). Some clones in this sample may be carry-over from other donors' samples. CDR3 residues: CASSHRDETQYF. The CDR3 DNA sequence: TGCGCCAGCAGCCATAGAGACGAGACCCAGTACTTC.